A single sample is the source of the 21 T cell receptor beta chains below, sequenced in a study of T cell responses to AZD1222 COVID-19 vaccine. Profiled with immunoSEQ multiplex PCR; TCRdb holds only in-frame clones, not every one. The sample comprises 70,000 to 80,000 clones, around 80% of which are singletons, and around 50% rests with the top ten. The material sequenced was peripheral blood, taken 28 days after the second AZD1222 dose. The receptors were sampled from an adult who received the AZD1222 COVID-19 vaccine.

The chain recombines TRBV7-8 with TRBJ2-3; 7 bases are a match to TRBD1. J lost 5 bases, V lost 5 bases, and 22 bases had no gene match. The CDR3 contains 19 residues. The germline gives CDR1 SGHVS, CDR2 FQNEAQ. This CDR3 reads CASSPYRTGPRVGGDTQYF. CDR3 sequence (DNA): TGTGCCAGCAGCCCGTATCGGACAGGACCCAGGGTTGGGGGAGATACGCAGTATTTT.

The rearrangement links TRBV6-2 or TRBV6-3 to TRBJ2-7; perhaps TRBD1 as D (5 bases). Germline values: CDR1 MNHEY, CDR2 SVGEGT. This CDR3 comprises 14 residues. The V end was cut by 3 bases, the J end by 3 bases, with 12 bases between. Here the CDR3 DNA reads TGTGCCAGCAGTTATGGAGACAGCTACTACGAGCAGTACTTC. This translates into CASSYGDSYYEQYF.

This chain connects TRBV4-2 to TRBJ2-1, with a tentative D call TRBD2 (5 bases). This CDR3 is built from 16 residues. Germline CDR1 and CDR2: LGHNA and YNFKEQ. Trimming cost V 0 bases and J 1 base, with 10 bases left between them. The CDR3 loop reads CASSQERADSYNEQFF. CDR3 DNA: TGTGCCAGCAGCCAAGAAAGAGCGGATTCCTACAATGAGCAGTTCTTC.

J is TRBJ1-6 and V is TRBV28, with 7 bases aligning to TRBD1. Per the germline V gene, CDR1 is MDHEN and CDR2 is SYDVKM. CDR3 length equals 14 residues. The J segment lost 7 bases and the V segment lost 4 bases, leaving 4 bases of the junction unmatched. The CDR3 DNA is TGTGCCAGCAGTTGGCAGGGGGGAAATTCACCCCTCCACTTT. This sequence encodes CASSWQGGNSPLHF.

The chain employs TRBV9 and TRBJ2-7; 8 nucleotides agree with TRBD2. This CDR3 is 14 amino acids long. V lost 4 bases to trimming and J lost 6 bases; unmatched junction nucleotides: 9. Germline assignment: CDR1 SGDLS and CDR2 YYNGEE. The CDR3 loop is CASSRSGRGREQYF. The CDR3 DNA is TGTGCCAGCAGCAGAAGCGGGAGAGGGCGCGAGCAGTACTTC.

The V call is TRBV29-1, the J call TRBJ2-1, with D possibly matching TRBD2 (6 bases). V was cut by 4 bases and J by 4 bases, with 17 bases left in between. Germline CDR1 is SQVTM and CDR2 is ANQGSEA. The CDR3 consists of 15 residues. The CDR3, as DNA: TGCAGCGTTGTCTCGCACGTGGGGGGATACAATGAGCAGTTCTTC. Its translation is CSVVSHVGGYNEQFF.

V and J are TRBV2 and TRBJ1-5; no reliable D call. This CDR3 is 14 amino acids long. Germline CDR1 reads SNHLY; CDR2 reads FYNNEI. V dropped 3 bases and J dropped 0 bases, with 6 bases sitting between them. The CDR3 reads CASSETDSNQPQHF. The CDR3 bases are TGTGCCAGCAGTGAGACGGATAGCAATCAGCCCCAGCATTTT.

The genes are TRBV7-2 and TRBJ2-7; D gene unclear. This CDR3 spans 13 amino acids. Trimming shortened V by 1 base and J by 3 bases, and 7 bases separated the two germline ends. CDR1 and CDR2 from the germline V gene are SGHTA and FQGNSA. The CDR3 here is CASSLGTGYEQYF. The CDR3, as DNA: TGTGCCAGCAGCTTAGGGACCGGCTACGAGCAGTACTTC.

The sample holds a few counts of this clone. The V and J genes are TRBV5-6 and TRBJ2-2, with D perhaps matching TRBD1 (6 bases). Deletions cut 0 bases from V and 8 bases from J, with 8 bases between. The germline CDR1 and CDR2 sequences are SGHDT and YYEEEE. The CDR3 loop spans 13 amino acids. CDR3 residues: CASSLGGPGELFF. The CDR3 nucleotides read TGTGCCAGCAGCTTGGGGGGGCCGGGGGAGCTGTTTTTT.

This rearrangement joins TRBV10-3 to TRBJ2-6; tentatively, D is TRBD2 (5 bases). The germline V gene has CDR1 ENHRY and CDR2 SYGVKD. CDR3 length: 16 amino acids. V lost 8 bases and J lost 0, with 14 bases in between. The CDR3 coding sequence is TGTGCCATCCCAAGCGGAGCGAGCTCTGGGGCCAACGTCCTGACTTTC. Translated, it gives CAIPSGASSGANVLTF.

This clone was seen just once. In nucleotides, the CDR3 is TGTGCCAGCAGCCGTGGACAGTCCTATTACAATGAGCAGTTCTTC. Its translation is CASSRGQSYYNEQFF. The rearrangement joins TRBV5-6 to TRBJ2-1, with D maybe TRBD1 (6 bases). CDR3 length equals 15 residues. With 4 bases removed from V and 4 bases from J, the gap between germline ends came to 15 bases. Germline values: CDR1 SGHDT, CDR2 YYEEEE.

This chain uses TRBV10-2 with TRBJ2-1; D call uncertain. The V and J ends lost 3 bases and 8 bases respectively, with 17 bases between them. The CDR3 is 15 residues long. Germline CDR1 WSHSY, CDR2 SAAADI. In DNA form, the CDR3 reads TGCGCCAGCAGTGACGGCGGTCTGCCCCGGGATGAGCAGTTCTTC. Translating gives CASSDGGLPRDEQFF.

The chain links TRBV6-2 or TRBV6-3 to TRBJ1-6; no firm D call. Germline V CDR1 and CDR2: MNHEY, SVGEGT. Trimming took 1 base from V and 6 from J, leaving 10 bases between them. This CDR3 spans 15 amino acids. CDR3 coding DNA: TGTGCCAGCAGTTACTTTCGGGGTACTAATTCACCCCTCCACTTT. This codes for CASSYFRGTNSPLHF.

V usage is TRBV3-1 (or the pseudogene TRBV3-2) and J usage is TRBJ2-1, with D maybe TRBD1 (6 bases). CDR1 is LGHDT, CDR2 YNNKEL, per germline (reference sequence). Trimming took 3 bases from V and 2 from J, leaving 11 bases between them. This CDR3 is built from 15 residues. In DNA, the CDR3 is TGTGCCAGCAGCCAGAGAGGACAGCCCTACAATGAGCAGTTCTTC. Protein sequence: CASSQRGQPYNEQFF.

The sample holds a few counts of this clone. The chain's CDR3 is CASSLGTVGTEAFF. The DNA of the CDR3 is TGTGCCAGCAGCTTAGGAACAGTGGGCACTGAAGCTTTCTTT. The J gene is TRBJ1-1, the V gene TRBV7-6; D unclear. In germline, CDR1 is SGHVS, CDR2 FNYEAQ. This CDR3 is built from 14 residues. V was pared by 1 base and J by 4 bases, with 10 bases between.

This chain connects TRBV27 to TRBJ1-3, with a weak D call TRBD1 (5 bases). Germline V gene lookup returns CDR1 MNHEY and CDR2 SMNVEV (reference sequence). Deletions cut 6 bases from V and 2 bases from J, with 14 bases between. The CDR3 is 15 residues long. The CDR3 coding sequence is TGTGCCAGCAGCCGGGGACCGAGGGCTGGAAACACCATATATTTT. It translates to CASSRGPRAGNTIYF.

This clone was observed a handful of times. The chain carries TRBV4-3 and TRBJ1-4; weak D call: TRBD1 (5 bases). This CDR3 region has 17 residues. Germline CDR1 LGHNA, CDR2 YSLEER. Trimming took off 1 base at V and 0 bases at J, with 12 bases between the two ends. CDR3 in DNA: TGCGCCAGCAGCCAAGGACAGCGAACCTCAACTAATGAAAAACTGTTTTTT. This encodes CASSQGQRTSTNEKLFF.

This clone came up a few times. The V and J genes are TRBV2 and TRBJ2-7; D tentatively fits TRBD1 or TRBD2 (6 bases each). Germline V gene sequence: CDR1 SNHLY, CDR2 FYNNEI. The CDR3 consists of 19 residues. Between the trimmed V and J ends, which lost 7 bases and 0 bases, there was a span of 28 bases. This chain's CDR3 is CASKFRGPRWGASSYEQYF. CDR3 in DNA: TGTGCCAGCAAATTCCGGGGGCCGCGTTGGGGGGCCAGCTCCTACGAGCAGTACTTC.

The chain uses TRBV12-3 or TRBV12-4 and TRBJ2-5, with D possibly being TRBD1 (6 bases). The V gene lost 3 bases and the J gene lost 2 bases, with 7 bases spanning the gap. There are 13 residues in the CDR3. CDR3 DNA: TGTGCCAGCAGTTTGGGACATCAAGAGACCCAGTACTTC. The encoded protein is CASSLGHQETQYF.

This clone was seen a single time. This sequence joins TRBV6-2 or TRBV6-3 and TRBJ1-2, with 8 positions matching TRBD1. The germline V gene has CDR1 MNHEY and CDR2 SVGEGT. The CDR3 is 16 amino acids. Losses at the gene ends were 2 bases for V and 2 bases for J; bases not matched to a gene: 7. The DNA of the CDR3 is TGTGCCAGCAGTTACCTGGACAGGGCGGGGAACTATGGCTACACCTTC. Translated, it gives CASSYLDRAGNYGYTF.

This chain links TRBV30 with TRBJ2-2; no reliable D call. Germline V lookup: CDR1 GTSNPN, CDR2 SVGIG (reference sequence). This CDR3 is built from 13 residues. V dropped 0 bases and J dropped 6 bases, with 8 bases sitting between them. The CDR3 DNA reads TGTGCCTGGAGTGTGGACCTGGCCGGGGAGCTGTTTTTT. Translation: CAWSVDLAGELFF. Using reference TRBV30 and TRBJ2-2 for the parts outside the CDR3, the full variable domain is SQTIHQWPATLVQPVGSPLSLECTVEGTSNPNLYWYRQAAGRGLQLLFYSVGIGQISSEVPQNLSASRPQDRQFILSSKKLLLSDSGFYLCAWSVDLAGELFFGEGSRLTVL.